This T cell receptor beta chain was observed in a study of regulatory T cells in long-lasting Graves disease. Time point noted: newly diagnosed GD, antithyroid drugs for less than 3 months. PBMC-derived RNA was used for the TCR library. This clonotype was seen repeatedly, ten times or more. Relying on iRepertoire HTBI primers and Arm-PCR of CDR3 regions, the team built TCR beta libraries. One entry per CDR3 protein results from TCRdb running MiXCR on the multiplex PCR reads. The table lists under 300,000 distinct CDR3 sequences, about a sixth of them singletons. Sequencing used peripheral blood mononuclear cells (PBMCs), obtained at new diagnosis, from a patient treated with antithyroid drugs. This TCR derives from a female donor with Graves disease.

The CDR3 region is CAWSGRGRGTEAFF. The DNA for the CDR3 is TGTGCCTGGAGCGGAAGGGGCCGCGGAACTGAAGCTTTCTTT. V gene TRBV30 combines with J gene TRBJ1-1; a possible D gene is TRBD1 (5 bases). The germline gives CDR1 GTSNPN, CDR2 SVGIG (reference sequence). This CDR3 is built from 14 residues. V was pared by 3 bases and J by 5 bases, with 16 bases between.